This T cell receptor beta chain comes out of a study of T cells in Graves' hyperthyroidism and ophthalmopathy. The trim removed 5 bases at V and 0 bases at J, leaving 7 bases unmatched. In germline, CDR1 is SGHNT, CDR2 YENEEA. The CDR3 sequence is 17 residues long. The diagnoses drew upon clinical symptoms, serum thyroxine and TRAb, thyroid ultrasound and orbital computed tomography. PBMCs were derived from about 10 ml fresh peripheral blood. This clonotype was counted at least ten times. TCR beta CDR3 region amplification was performed from RNA transcripts. The HTBI primer set was used in a first-round RT-PCR of the TCR CDR3. TCRdb called the multiplex PCR reads again in MiXCR, with one record for every CDR3 protein. The profile shows around 350,000 distinct CDR3 sequences, roughly 15% of them singletons.

The TCR was taken from a woman aged 30 to 39 with Graves' ophthalmopathy. The sequencing input was blood. The chain carries TRBV11-3 and TRBJ2-2, with 9 nucleotides matching TRBD2. CDR3 DNA: TGTGCCAGCAGCCCCCTTAGCGGGGGTACGAACACCGGGGAGCTGTTTTTT. Its protein is CASSPLSGGTNTGELFF.